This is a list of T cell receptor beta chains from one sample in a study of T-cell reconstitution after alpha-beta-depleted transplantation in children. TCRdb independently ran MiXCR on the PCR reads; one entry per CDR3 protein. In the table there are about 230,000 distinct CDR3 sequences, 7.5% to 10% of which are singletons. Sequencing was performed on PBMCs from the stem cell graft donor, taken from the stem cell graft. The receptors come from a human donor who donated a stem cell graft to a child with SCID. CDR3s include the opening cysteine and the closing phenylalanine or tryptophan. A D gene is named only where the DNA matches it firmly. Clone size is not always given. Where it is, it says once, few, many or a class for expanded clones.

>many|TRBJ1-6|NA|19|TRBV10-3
TGTGCCATCAGCAAGATTGCGAGCCCGCTGAGCTCCTATAATTCACCCCTCCACTTT
CAISKIASPLSSYNSPLHF
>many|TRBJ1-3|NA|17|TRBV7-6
TGTGCCAGCAGCTTAGCGCGAGGGGGTCCTCCTGGAAACACCATATATTTT
CASSLARGGPPGNTIYF
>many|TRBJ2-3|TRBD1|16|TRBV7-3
TGTGCCAGCAGCTTACATGGGACAGGGCAGTGGGATACGCAGTATTTT
CASSLHGTGQWDTQYF
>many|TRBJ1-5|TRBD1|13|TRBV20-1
TGCAGTGCTAGTATCGACAGGGACCAGCCCCAGCATTTT
CSASIDRDQPQHF
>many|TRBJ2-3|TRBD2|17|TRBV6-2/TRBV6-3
TGTGCCAGCAGACCACACGGACTAGCGGGGGTCACAGATACGCAGTATTTT
CASRPHGLAGVTDTQYF
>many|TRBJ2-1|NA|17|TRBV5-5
TGTGCCAGCAGCTTCCGACCCACTGACGGAGCTACACATGAGCAGTTCTTC
CASSFRPTDGATHEQFF
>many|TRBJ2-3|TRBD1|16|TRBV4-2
TGTGCCAGCAGCCAAACCGGGACAGTAAACACAGATACGCAGTATTTT
CASSQTGTVNTDTQYF
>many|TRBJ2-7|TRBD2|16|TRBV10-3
TGTGCCATCAGGACTAGCGGGGGGGCCCTTTCCTACGAGCAGTACTTC
CAIRTSGGALSYEQYF
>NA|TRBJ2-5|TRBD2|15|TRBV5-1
TGCGCCAGCAGCTTTTTTGGCGGGGGGCGAGACACCCAGTACTTC
CASSFFGGGRDTQYF
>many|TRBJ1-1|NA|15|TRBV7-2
TGTGCCAGCAGCTTGGGATCCGGGATGAACACTGAAGCTTTCTTT
CASSLGSGMNTEAFF
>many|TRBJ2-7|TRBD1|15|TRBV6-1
TGTGCCAGCAGTGAATGGGGACAGGGAAGCTACGAGCAGTACTTC
CASSEWGQGSYEQYF
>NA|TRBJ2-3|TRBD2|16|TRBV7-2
TGTGCCAGCACCGAACGGGGCGGGGGGGCGCGAGATACGCAGTATTTT
CASTERGGGARDTQYF
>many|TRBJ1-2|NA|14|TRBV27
TGTGCCAGCAGTTTATTGAGGGACTTGAATGGCTACACCTTC
CASSLLRDLNGYTF
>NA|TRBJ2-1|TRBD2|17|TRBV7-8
TGTGCCAGCAGCCAACTAGCGGGGGTCTCCTCCTACAGTGAGCAGTTCTTC
CASSQLAGVSSYSEQFF
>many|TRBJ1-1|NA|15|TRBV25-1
TGTGCCAGCTTAGGACTGTCCGGGATGAACACTGAAGCTTTCTTT
CASLGLSGMNTEAFF
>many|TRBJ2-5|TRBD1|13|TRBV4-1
TGCGCCAGCAGCCAAGGGGACAGAGAGACCCAGTACTTC
CASSQGDRETQYF
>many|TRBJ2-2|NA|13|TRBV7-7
TGTGCCAGCCGACAGGGACTCACCGGGGAGCTGTTTTTT
CASRQGLTGELFF
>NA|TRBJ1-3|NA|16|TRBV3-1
TGTGCCTGCTGGCCCTCGGGGGGGTCAGGAGGAAACACCATATATTTT
CACWPSGGSGGNTIYF
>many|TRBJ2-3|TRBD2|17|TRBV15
TGTGCCACCAGCGGAATTAGCGGGGGCCAGAGCACAGATACGCAGTATTTT
CATSGISGGQSTDTQYF
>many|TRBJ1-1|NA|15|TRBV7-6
TGTGCCAGCAGCTTAGGGCCAGCGCCCTGGGGTGAAGCTTTCTTT
CASSLGPAPWGEAFF
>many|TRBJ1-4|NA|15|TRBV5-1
TGCGCCAGCAGCTTGGCGGGCACAACTAATGAAAAACTGTTTTTT
CASSLAGTTNEKLFF
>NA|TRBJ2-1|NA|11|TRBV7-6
TGTGCCAGCAGCTTTGGCGATGAGCAGTTCTTC
CASSFGDEQFF